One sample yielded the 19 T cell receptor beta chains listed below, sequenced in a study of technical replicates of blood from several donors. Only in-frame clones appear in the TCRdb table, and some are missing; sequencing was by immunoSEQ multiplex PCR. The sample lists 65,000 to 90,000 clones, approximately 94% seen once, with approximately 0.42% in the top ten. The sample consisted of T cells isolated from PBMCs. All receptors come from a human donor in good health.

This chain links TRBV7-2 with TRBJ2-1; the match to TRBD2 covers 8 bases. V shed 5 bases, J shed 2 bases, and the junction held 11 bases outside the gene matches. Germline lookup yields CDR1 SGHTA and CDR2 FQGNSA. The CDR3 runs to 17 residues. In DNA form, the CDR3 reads TGTGCCAGCAGCCTTCAGCTGCGGGAGGAAACCTACAATGAGCAGTTCTTC. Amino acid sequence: CASSLQLREETYNEQFF.

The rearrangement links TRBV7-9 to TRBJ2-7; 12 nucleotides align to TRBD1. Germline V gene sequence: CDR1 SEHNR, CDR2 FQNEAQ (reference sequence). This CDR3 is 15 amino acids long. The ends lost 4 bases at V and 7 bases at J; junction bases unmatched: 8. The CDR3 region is CASSSGTGGYEEQYF. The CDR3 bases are TGTGCCAGCAGCTCCGGGACAGGGGGCTACGAGGAGCAGTACTTC.

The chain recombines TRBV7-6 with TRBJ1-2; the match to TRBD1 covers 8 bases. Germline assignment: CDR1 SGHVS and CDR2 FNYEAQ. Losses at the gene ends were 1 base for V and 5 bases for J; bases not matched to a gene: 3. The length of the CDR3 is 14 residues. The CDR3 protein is CASSLDDRGYGYTF. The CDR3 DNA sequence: TGTGCCAGCAGCTTAGACGACAGGGGTTATGGCTACACCTTC.

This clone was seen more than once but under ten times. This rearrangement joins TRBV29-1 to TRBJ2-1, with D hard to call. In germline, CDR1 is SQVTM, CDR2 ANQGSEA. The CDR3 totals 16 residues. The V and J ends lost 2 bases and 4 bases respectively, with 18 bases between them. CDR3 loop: CSVEFPESITYNEQFF. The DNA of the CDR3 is TGCAGCGTTGAATTTCCCGAGTCGATTACGTACAATGAGCAGTTCTTC.

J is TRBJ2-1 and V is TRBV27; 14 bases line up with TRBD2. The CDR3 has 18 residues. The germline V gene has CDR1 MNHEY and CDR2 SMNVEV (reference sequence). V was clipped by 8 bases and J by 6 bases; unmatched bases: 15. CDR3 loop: CASRGTSGSIGALNEQFF. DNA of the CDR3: TGTGCCAGCCGCGGGACTAGCGGGAGTATTGGGGCACTCAATGAGCAGTTCTTC.

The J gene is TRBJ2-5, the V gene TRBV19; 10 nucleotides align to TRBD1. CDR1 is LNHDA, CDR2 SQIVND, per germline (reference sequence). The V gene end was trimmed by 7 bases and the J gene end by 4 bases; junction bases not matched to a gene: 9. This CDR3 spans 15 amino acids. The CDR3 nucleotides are TGTGCCAGTACGGATGCGGGACAGGGGCCAGAGACCCAGTACTTC. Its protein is CASTDAGQGPETQYF.

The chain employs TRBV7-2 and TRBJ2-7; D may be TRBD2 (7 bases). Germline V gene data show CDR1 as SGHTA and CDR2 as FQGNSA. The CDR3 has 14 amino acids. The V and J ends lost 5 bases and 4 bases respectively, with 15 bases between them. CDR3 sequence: CASSPVEGGYEQYF. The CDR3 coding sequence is TGTGCCAGCAGCCCCGTGGAGGGGGGGTACGAGCAGTACTTC.

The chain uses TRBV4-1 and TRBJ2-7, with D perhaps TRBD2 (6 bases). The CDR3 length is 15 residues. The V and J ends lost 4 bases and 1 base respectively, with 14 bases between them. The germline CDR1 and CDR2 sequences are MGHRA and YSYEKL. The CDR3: CASSPSPTSSYEQYF. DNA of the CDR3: TGCGCCAGCAGCCCCTCCCCGACTAGTTCCTACGAGCAGTACTTC.

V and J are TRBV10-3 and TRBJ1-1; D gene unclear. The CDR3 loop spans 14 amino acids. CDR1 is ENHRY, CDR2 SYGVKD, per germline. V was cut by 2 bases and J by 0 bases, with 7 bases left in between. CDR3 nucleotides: TGTGCCATCAGTGAGGTCCTTCTGAACACTGAAGCTTTCTTT. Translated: CAISEVLLNTEAFF.

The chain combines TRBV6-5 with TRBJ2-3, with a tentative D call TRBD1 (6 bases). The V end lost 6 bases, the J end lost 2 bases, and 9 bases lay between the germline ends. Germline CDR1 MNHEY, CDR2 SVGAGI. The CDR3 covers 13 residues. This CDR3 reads CASRQGPTDTQYF. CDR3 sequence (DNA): TGTGCCAGCAGACAGGGACCCACAGATACGCAGTATTTT.

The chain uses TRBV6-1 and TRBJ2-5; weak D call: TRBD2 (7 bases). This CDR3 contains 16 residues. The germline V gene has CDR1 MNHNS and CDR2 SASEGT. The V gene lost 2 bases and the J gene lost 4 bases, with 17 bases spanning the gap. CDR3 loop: CASSERSRGGGETQYF. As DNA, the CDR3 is TGTGCCAGCAGTGAACGGTCCCGGGGAGGGGGAGAGACCCAGTACTTC.

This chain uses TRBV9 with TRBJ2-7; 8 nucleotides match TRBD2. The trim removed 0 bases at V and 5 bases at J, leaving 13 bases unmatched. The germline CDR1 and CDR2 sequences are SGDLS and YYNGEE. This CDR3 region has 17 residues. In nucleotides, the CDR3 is TGTGCCAGCAGCGTAGCTTCAGCGGGAGCGAGCTTCCACGAGCAGTACTTC. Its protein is CASSVASAGASFHEQYF. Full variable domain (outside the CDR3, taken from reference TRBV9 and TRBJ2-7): DSGVTQTPKHLITATGQRVTLRCSPRSGDLSVYWYQQSLDQGLQFLIQYYNGEERAKGNILERFSAQQFPDLHSELNLSSLELGDSALYFCASSVASAGASFHEQYFGPGTRLTVT.

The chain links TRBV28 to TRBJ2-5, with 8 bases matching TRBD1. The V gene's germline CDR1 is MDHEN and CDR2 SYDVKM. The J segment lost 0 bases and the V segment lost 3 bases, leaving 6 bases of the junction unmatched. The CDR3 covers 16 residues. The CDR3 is CASSFRGQAYQETQYF. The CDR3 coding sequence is TGTGCCAGCAGTTTTCGGGGACAGGCCTACCAAGAGACCCAGTACTTC.

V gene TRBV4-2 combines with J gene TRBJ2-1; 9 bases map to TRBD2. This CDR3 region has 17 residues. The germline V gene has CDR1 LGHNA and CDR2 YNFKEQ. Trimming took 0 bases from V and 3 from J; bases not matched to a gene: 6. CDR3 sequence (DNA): TGTGCCAGCAGCCAAGATCTAGCGACTAGCGGCTACAATGAGCAGTTCTTC. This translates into CASSQDLATSGYNEQFF.

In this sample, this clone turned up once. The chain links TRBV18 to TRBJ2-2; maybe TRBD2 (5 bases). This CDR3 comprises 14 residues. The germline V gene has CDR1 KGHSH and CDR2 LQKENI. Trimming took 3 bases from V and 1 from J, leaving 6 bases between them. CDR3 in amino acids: CASSPDWNTGELFF. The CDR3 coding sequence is TGTGCCAGCTCACCGGACTGGAACACCGGGGAGCTGTTTTTT.

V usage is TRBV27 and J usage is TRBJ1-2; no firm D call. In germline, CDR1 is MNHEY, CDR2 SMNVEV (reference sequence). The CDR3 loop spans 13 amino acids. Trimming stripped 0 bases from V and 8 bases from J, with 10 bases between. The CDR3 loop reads CASSLSRLRGYTF. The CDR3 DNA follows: TGTGCCAGCAGTTTATCGAGGCTGCGGGGCTACACCTTC.

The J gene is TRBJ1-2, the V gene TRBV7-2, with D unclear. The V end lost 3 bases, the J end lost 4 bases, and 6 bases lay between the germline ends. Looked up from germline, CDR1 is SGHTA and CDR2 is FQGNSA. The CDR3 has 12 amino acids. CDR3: CASSFQAYGYTF. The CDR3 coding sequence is TGTGCCAGCAGCTTCCAGGCCTATGGCTACACCTTC. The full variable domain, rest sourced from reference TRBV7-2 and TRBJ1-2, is GAGVSQSPSNKVTEKGKDVELRCDPISGHTALYWYRQSLGQGLEFLIYFQGNSAPDKSGLPSDRFSAERTGGSVSTLTIQRTQQEDSAVYLCASSFQAYGYTFGSGTRLTVV.

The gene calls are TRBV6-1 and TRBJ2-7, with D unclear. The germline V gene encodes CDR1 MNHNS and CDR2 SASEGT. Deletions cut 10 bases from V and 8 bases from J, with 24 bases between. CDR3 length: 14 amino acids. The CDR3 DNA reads TGTGCCACTACCCTTAGCCTTCAACGGTCCCAGCAGTACTTC. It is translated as CATTLSLQRSQQYF.

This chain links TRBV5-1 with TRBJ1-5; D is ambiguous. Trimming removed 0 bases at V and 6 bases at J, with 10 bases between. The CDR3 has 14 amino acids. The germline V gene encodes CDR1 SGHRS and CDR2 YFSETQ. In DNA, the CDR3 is TGCGCCAGCAGCTTGGGAGGGTACGGTCAGCCCCAGCATTTT. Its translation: CASSLGGYGQPQHF.